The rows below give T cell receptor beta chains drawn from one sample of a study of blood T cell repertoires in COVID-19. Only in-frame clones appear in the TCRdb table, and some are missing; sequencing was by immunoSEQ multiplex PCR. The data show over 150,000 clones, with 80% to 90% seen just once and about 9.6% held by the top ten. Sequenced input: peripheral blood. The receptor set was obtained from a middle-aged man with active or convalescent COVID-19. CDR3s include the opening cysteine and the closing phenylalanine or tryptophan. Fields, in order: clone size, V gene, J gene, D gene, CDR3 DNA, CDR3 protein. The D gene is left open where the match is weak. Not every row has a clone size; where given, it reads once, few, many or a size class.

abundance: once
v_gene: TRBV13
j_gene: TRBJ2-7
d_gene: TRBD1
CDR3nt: TGTGCCAGCAGCAAAGATCCGACAGGGCTTAGCTCCTACGAGCAGTACTTC
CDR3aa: CASSKDPTGLSSYEQYF

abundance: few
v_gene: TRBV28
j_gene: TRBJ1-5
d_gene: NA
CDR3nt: TGTGCCAGCAGTCGGGACTCGGGAGGGGGAATCAGGGGCACATATAGCAATCAGCCCCAGCATTTT
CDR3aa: CASSRDSGGGIRGTYSNQPQHF

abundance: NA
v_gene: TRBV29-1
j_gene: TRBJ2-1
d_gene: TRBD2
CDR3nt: TGCAGCGTTGTGAATAGCGGGAGGGGCACCTACAATGAGCAGTTCTTC
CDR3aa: CSVVNSGRGTYNEQFF

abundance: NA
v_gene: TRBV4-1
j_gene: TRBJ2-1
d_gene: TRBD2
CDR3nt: TGCGCCAGCAGCCAATCCGGGACTAGTCATGTTGAGCAGTTCTTC
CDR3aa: CASSQSGTSHVEQFF

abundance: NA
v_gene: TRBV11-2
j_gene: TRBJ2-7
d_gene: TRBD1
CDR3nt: TGTGCCAGCAGCCCCTCGGGGACAGAGGATTACGAGCAGTACTTC
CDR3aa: CASSPSGTEDYEQYF

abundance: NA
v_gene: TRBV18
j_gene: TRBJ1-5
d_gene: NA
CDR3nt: TGTGCCAGCTCACCACCCCAAAATACAGATAGCAATCAGCCCCAGCATTTT
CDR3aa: CASSPPQNTDSNQPQHF

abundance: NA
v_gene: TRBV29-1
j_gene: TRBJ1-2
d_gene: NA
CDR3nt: TGCAGTGCTGAAGGGGACACATATGGCTACACCTTC
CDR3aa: CSAEGDTYGYTF

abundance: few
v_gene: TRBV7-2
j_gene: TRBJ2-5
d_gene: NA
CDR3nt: TGTGCCAGCGGTAAACAGGGTCGAGAGACCCAGTACTTC
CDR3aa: CASGKQGRETQYF

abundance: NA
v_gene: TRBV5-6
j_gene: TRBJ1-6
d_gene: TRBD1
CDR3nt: TGTGCCCGTAGCCAAGACAGGGAAGGTTCACCCCTCCACTTT
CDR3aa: CARSQDREGSPLHF

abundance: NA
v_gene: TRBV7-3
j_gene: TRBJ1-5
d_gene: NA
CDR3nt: TGTGCCAGCAGCTTAAGTCCCTATCAGCCCCAGCATTTT
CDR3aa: CASSLSPYQPQHF

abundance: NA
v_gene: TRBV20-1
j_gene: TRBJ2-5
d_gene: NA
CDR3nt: TGCAGTGTCCCTTCGGGGACCCAGTACTTC
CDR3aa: CSVPSGTQYF

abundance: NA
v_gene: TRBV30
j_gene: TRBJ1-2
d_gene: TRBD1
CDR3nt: TGTGCCTGGAGTGTACGCATCAGGGGGCCGGAGGACTATGGCTACACCTTC
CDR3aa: CAWSVRIRGPEDYGYTF

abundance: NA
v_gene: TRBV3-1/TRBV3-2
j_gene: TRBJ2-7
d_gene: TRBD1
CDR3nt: TGTGCCAGCAGCCAAGGGACAGGCGCCTACGAGCAGTACTTC
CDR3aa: CASSQGTGAYEQYF

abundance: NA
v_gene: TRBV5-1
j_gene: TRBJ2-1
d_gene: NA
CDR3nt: TGCGCCAGCAGCTTGGCCTGGCAGGGCGACGGTGAGCAGTTCTTC
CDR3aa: CASSLAWQGDGEQFF

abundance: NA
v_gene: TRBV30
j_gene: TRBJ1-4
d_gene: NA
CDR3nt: TGTGCCTGGAGTGGGGACGACAGGCGAGATGAAAAACTGTTTTTT
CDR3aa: CAWSGDDRRDEKLFF

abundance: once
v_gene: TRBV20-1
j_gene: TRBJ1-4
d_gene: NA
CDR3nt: TGCAGTGCCCGTGTTAATGAAAAACTGTTTTTT
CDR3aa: CSARVNEKLFF

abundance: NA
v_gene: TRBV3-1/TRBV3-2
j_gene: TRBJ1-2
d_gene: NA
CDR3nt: TGTGCCAGCAGCCGAGGACAGACCTTGGGGGATGGCTACACCTTC
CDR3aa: CASSRGQTLGDGYTF

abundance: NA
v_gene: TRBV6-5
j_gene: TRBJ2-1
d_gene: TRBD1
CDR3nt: TGTGCCAGCACCAAAACAGGGGGAAACAATGAGCAGTTCTTC
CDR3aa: CASTKTGGNNEQFF

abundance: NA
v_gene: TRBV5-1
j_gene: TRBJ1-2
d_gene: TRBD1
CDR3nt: TGCGCCAGCAGGACAAAGGGGACAGGTGAGGGCGACTATGGCTACACCTTC
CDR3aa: CASRTKGTGEGDYGYTF

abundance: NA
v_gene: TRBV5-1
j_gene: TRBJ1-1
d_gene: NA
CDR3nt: TGCGCCAGCAGCCCACAGGAGAACACTGAAGCTTTCTTT
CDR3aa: CASSPQENTEAFF

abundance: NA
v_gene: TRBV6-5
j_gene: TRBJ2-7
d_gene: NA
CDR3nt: TGTGCCAGCAGGACGGGGGTCCACGAGCAGTACTTC
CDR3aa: CASRTGVHEQYF

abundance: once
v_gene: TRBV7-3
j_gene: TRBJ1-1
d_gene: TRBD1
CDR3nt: TGTGCCAGCAGCTTAAACCAGGGGGGTCGCACTGAAGCTTTCTTT
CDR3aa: CASSLNQGGRTEAFF

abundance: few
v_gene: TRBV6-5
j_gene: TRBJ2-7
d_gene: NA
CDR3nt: TGTGCCAGCAGCCTCTCGGCTGGGCAGCCCGAGCAGTACTTC
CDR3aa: CASSLSAGQPEQYF

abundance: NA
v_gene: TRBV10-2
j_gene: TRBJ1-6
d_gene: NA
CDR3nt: TGCGCCAGCAGGGGACTTGGTTCTAATTCACCCCTCCACTTT
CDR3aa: CASRGLGSNSPLHF

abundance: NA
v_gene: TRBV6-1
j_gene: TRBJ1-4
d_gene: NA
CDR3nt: TGTGCCAGCAGTGAGATAAGGGGTGAAAAACTGTTTTTT
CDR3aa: CASSEIRGEKLFF

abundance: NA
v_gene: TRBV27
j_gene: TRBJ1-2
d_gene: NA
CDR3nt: TGTGCCAGCAGTTTAAATCCCCCAGGGAAGTATGGCTACACCTTC
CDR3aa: CASSLNPPGKYGYTF

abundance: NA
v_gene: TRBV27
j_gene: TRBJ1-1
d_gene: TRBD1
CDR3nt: TGTGCCAGCGCCTCTTCACCCCCGGGACAGACCACCGAAGCTTTCTTT
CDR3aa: CASASSPPGQTTEAFF

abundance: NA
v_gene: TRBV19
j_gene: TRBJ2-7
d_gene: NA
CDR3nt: TGTGCCAGTAGTTTCGGGTCCTACGAGCAGTACTTC
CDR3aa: CASSFGSYEQYF

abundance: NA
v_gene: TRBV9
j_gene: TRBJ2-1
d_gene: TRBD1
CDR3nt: TGTGCCAGCAGCCCGACAGGGCAGGGGAAAGAGCAGTTCTTC
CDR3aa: CASSPTGQGKEQFF

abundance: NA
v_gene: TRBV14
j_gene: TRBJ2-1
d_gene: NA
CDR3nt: TGTGCCAGCAGCCAATCGAGTCCCAGGCCTGAGCAGTTCTTC
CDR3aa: CASSQSSPRPEQFF

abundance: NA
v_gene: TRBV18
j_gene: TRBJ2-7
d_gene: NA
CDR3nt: TGTGCCAGCTCACCACGACAGTCCTCCTACGAGCAGTACTTC
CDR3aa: CASSPRQSSYEQYF

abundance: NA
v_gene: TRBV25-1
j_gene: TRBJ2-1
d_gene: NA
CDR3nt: TGTGCCAGCAGTGAATTAAACCGAGGCAGGGTGGGCGATGAGCAGTTCTTC
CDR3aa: CASSELNRGRVGDEQFF

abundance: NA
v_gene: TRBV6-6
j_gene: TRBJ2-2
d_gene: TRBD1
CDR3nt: TGTGCCAGCAGGACAGGGGGCGGAGGGGAGCTGTTTTTT
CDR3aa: CASRTGGGGELFF

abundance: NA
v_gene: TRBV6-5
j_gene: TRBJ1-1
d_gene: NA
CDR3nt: TGTGCCAGCAGGCCAAGACAAACCCCTGAAGCTTTCTTT
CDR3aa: CASRPRQTPEAFF

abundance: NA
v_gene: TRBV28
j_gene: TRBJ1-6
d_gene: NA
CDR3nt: TGTGCCAGCAGTCTACCCCTTGACACTGGAAATTCACCCCTCCACTTT
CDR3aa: CASSLPLDTGNSPLHF